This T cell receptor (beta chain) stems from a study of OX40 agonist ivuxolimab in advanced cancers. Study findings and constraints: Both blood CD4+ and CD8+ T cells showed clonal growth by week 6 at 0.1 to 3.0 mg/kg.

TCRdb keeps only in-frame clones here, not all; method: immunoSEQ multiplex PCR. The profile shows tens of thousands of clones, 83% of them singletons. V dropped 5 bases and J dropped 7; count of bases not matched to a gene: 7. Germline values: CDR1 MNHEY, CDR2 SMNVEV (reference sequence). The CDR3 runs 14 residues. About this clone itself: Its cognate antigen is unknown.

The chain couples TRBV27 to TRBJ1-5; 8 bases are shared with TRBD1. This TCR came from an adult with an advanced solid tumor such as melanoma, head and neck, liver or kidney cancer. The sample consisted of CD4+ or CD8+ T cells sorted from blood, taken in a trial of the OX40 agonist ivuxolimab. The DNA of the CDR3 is TGTGCCAGCAGTAACAGGGGGTCGTACCAGCCCCAGCATTTT. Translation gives CASSNRGSYQPQHF.